The T cell receptor beta chain under discussion was sequenced for a study of T cell responses to AZD1222 COVID-19 vaccine. General study findings and limits: Repertoires were obtained only post-peak T cell response.

Regarding this clone: The antigen is not known.

The V and J ends lost 6 bases and 4 bases respectively, with 21 bases between them. Germline V gene lookup returns CDR1 SGHTA and CDR2 FQGNSA. This CDR3 comprises 16 residues. Profiling relied on immunoSEQ multiplex PCR, and the TCRdb table lists in-frame clones only, not all of them. The profile shows 89,000 or so clones, 86% of them singletons. The receptor's source is an adult in good health. Sequencing used peripheral blood, obtained on day 0 of AZD1222 vaccination. The chain employs TRBV7-2 and TRBJ2-5; D is uncertain. This CDR3 is CASSFRPRSGSETQYF. In nucleotides, the CDR3 is TGTGCCAGCAGTTTCCGACCAAGGAGTGGCTCAGAGACCCAGTACTTC.